This T cell receptor (beta chain) was observed in a study of T cells after yellow fever vaccination. Study details: SMART-Seq v4 Ultra Low Input prepared the low-cell-number fractions. Study-level results: Reappearance after the booster was seen for most primary-vaccination clones, at 95% to 96% CD4 and roughly 90% CD8.

The CDR3 consists of 12 residues. V dropped 2 bases and J dropped 9 bases, with 10 bases sitting between them. Per the germline V gene, CDR1 is LGHNT and CDR2 is FRNRAP. Each CDR3 protein is one row after TCRdb ran MiXCR on the 5' RACE reads. This repertoire shows about 240,000 distinct CDR3 sequences, approximately 3.8% found once; its top ten account for approximately 18%. This clonotype was picked up many times. The antigen remains unidentified. This receptor was identified in a man between 18 and 35 years old who received the YFV17D yellow fever vaccine. This sequence joins TRBV12-5 and TRBJ2-5; TRBD2 is a possible D gene (5 bases). Sample: PBMCs, taken 15 days after the yellow fever booster vaccination. CDR3 sequence (DNA): TGTGCTAGTGGTTTGCCCGCCGGGGCCCAGTACTTC. This sequence encodes CASGLPAGAQYF.